This T cell receptor (beta chain) originates from a study of T cells after yellow fever vaccination. Study context: In the case of low-cell-number fractions, SMART-Seq v4 Ultra Low Input was used for preparation.

This clonotype was seen at least ten times. The 5'RACE template-switching step produced TCR cDNA and added a universal primer site and UMIs. TCRdb independently ran MiXCR on the 5' RACE reads; one entry per CDR3 protein. This sample has some 340,000 distinct CDR3 sequences, with approximately 11% found just once. This sequence originates from a young man who received the YFV17D yellow fever vaccine. The sequencing here drew on CD4+ T cells sorted from PBMCs, taken 45 days after the yellow fever booster vaccination.

CDR3 nucleotide sequence: TGTGCCAGCAGTCGTGACTGGACCGTTTTGGATGAGCAGTTCTTC. This codes for CASSRDWTVLDEQFF. The chain employs TRBV2 and TRBJ2-1; the D is unclear. The CDR3 is 15 residues long. In germline, CDR1 is SNHLY, CDR2 FYNNEI. V lost 5 bases to trimming and J lost 8 bases, with 19 bases between them.